This T cell receptor beta chain was obtained from a study of shared clonotypes between healthy human individuals. Findings of the study overall: Exclusively blood specimens were collected; tissue repertoires likely differ. Memory subsets generally showed smaller estimated richness than naive subsets did.

Original data processing: For the immunoSEQ data, sequences were junction-only without quality scores, so filtering differed. The method was immunoSEQ multiplex PCR; TCRdb's version includes in-frame clones alone and lacks a portion of them. The DNA gave D and trimming, while V, J and clone size come from that table. The profile shows approximately 2,000,000 clones, over 85% of them singletons. With regard to this clone: Antigen specificity is unknown.

Germline V gene lookup returns CDR1 MGHRA and CDR2 YSYEKL. The CDR3 consists of 15 residues. With 1 base clipped from V and 5 bases from J, the junction kept 3 bases outside the gene matches. The naive CD8 fraction comprised CD45RO-negative cells positively selected for CCR7 and excluded terminally differentiated effector memory CD45RA+ cells. The chain carries TRBV4-1 and TRBJ2-2; 8 bases are shared with TRBD2. This clonotype was obtained from a man between 18 and 35 years old in good health. Some clones in this sample may be carry-over from other donors' samples. Sequencing input: naive CD8+ T cells from PBMCs. The CDR3 region is CASSQGASGTGELFF. CDR3 nucleotides: TGCGCCAGCAGCCAAGGTGCTAGCGGGACCGGGGAGCTGTTTTTT.